The 27 T cell receptor beta chains reported below all come from one sample, sequenced in a study of blood T cell repertoires in COVID-19. TCRdb keeps only in-frame clones here, not all; method: immunoSEQ multiplex PCR. This table holds roughly 76,000 clones, 78% found once. The source material was peripheral blood. The origin of the receptors is a human donor in a cohort sampled during active COVID-19.

The chain employs TRBV19 and TRBJ2-7; 10 positions match TRBD1. Germline-derived CDR1 and CDR2 are LNHDA and SQIVND (reference sequence). Trimming at V came to 5 bases and at J to 4 bases, leaving 11 bases not matched to a gene. This CDR3 is 16 amino acids long. The CDR3 DNA follows: TGTGCCAGTAGTCCACCGGGACAGGGGAAATGGTACGAGCAGTACTTC. It encodes CASSPPGQGKWYEQYF.

This clone appeared a single time. The chain couples TRBV19 to TRBJ1-5; D is undetermined. CDR3 length: 16 residues. V was pared by 5 bases and J by 5 bases, with 19 bases between. The germline CDR1 and CDR2 sequences are LNHDA and SQIVND (reference sequence). In DNA, the CDR3 is TGTGCCAGTAGTTGGGCCAGATTAGACGGTCATCAGCCCCAGCATTTT. This gives the protein CASSWARLDGHQPQHF. The full variable domain, completed using reference TRBV19 and TRBJ1-5, is DGGITQSPKYLFRKEGQNVTLSCEQNLNHDAMYWYRQDPGQGLRLIYYSQIVNDFQKGDIAEGYSVSREKKESFPLTVTSAQKNPTAFYLCASSWARLDGHQPQHFGDGTRLSIL.

The chain employs TRBV29-1 and TRBJ2-7, with D perhaps TRBD1 (6 bases). Trimming stripped 1 base from V and 1 base from J, with 20 bases between. Germline CDR1 SQVTM, CDR2 ANQGSEA. This CDR3 spans 17 amino acids. In nucleotides, the CDR3 is TGCAGCGTTGAAGCCTTCCCAACTCAGGGGAAATCCTACGAGCAGTACTTC. Translating gives CSVEAFPTQGKSYEQYF.

This chain connects TRBV3-1 (or the pseudogene TRBV3-2) to TRBJ2-1; D is possibly TRBD2 (6 bases). In germline, CDR1 is LGHDT, CDR2 YNNKEL (reference sequence). This CDR3 spans 13 amino acids. Trimming left V 8 bases short and J 7 bases short, with 15 bases between. The DNA of the CDR3 is TGTGCCAGCGGGGGTAGCGGCGCTAATGAGCAGTTCTTC. Translated, it gives CASGGSGANEQFF.

The V and J genes are TRBV5-6 and TRBJ1-1; D might be TRBD1 (6 bases). Germline loops: CDR1 SGHDT, CDR2 YYEEEE. Between the trimmed V and J ends, which lost 0 bases and 2 bases, there was a span of 11 bases. The CDR3 sequence is 15 residues long. The CDR3 sequence: CASSLGGRVNTEAFF. Here the CDR3 DNA reads TGTGCCAGCAGCTTGGGGGGGCGGGTCAACACTGAAGCTTTCTTT.

This rearrangement joins TRBV28 to TRBJ2-1; 7 bases match TRBD2. This CDR3 spans 15 amino acids. Germline V lookup: CDR1 MDHEN, CDR2 SYDVKM. V trimming: 2 bases; J trimming: 0 bases; junction bases outside the gene matches: 1. CDR3 in amino acids: CASSLLADSYNEQFF. For the CDR3, the DNA is TGTGCCAGCAGTTTACTAGCGGACTCCTACAATGAGCAGTTCTTC.

The chain is built from TRBV29-1 and TRBJ2-1, with 7 positions matching TRBD2. Trimming cost V 7 bases and J 3 bases; bases outside gene matches: 12. This CDR3 has 15 amino acids. The germline V gene encodes CDR1 SQVTM and CDR2 ANQGSEA. The CDR3 DNA follows: TGCAGCGCCCAGACCAATGGCGGGAGCTACAATGAGCAGTTCTTC. This translates into CSAQTNGGSYNEQFF.

The genes are TRBV15 and TRBJ2-1, with D maybe TRBD2 (5 bases). The length of the CDR3 is 16 residues. Germline CDR1 and CDR2: LNHNV and YYDKDF (reference sequence). V lost 3 bases and J lost 9, with 21 bases in between. CDR3 in DNA: TGTGCCACCAGCAGCGGTGGCTGGTCCCTCGAGGGTGAGCAGTTCTTC. Its protein is CATSSGGWSLEGEQFF.

The chain has TRBV27 and TRBJ2-7, with 12 bases aligning to TRBD1. Per germline, CDR1 MNHEY and CDR2 SMNVEV (reference sequence). This CDR3 is 16 amino acids long. The V and J ends lost 3 bases and 4 bases, in that order; junction bases with no gene match: 7. Here the CDR3 DNA reads TGTGCCAGCAGTTTGAAGCCGGGACAGGGGGCTTACGAGCAGTACTTC. This encodes CASSLKPGQGAYEQYF.

The chain employs TRBV27 and TRBJ2-6; D ambiguous. Trimming removed 4 bases at V and 0 bases at J, with 7 bases between. CDR3 length: 15 amino acids. Germline lookup yields CDR1 MNHEY and CDR2 SMNVEV (reference sequence). CDR3 region: CASSSANSGANVLTF. The CDR3 nucleotides read TGTGCCAGCAGTTCAGCGAACTCTGGGGCCAACGTCCTGACTTTC.

The chain couples TRBV5-1 to TRBJ1-1; 8 nucleotides line up with TRBD1. The V segment lost 4 bases and the J segment 5 bases; nucleotides outside the gene matches: 10. The germline gives CDR1 SGHRS, CDR2 YFSETQ. The CDR3 sequence is 15 residues long. The CDR3 bases are TGCGCCAGCAGCGCGGAAGGACAGGGTGGAACTGAAGCTTTCTTT. Residues: CASSAEGQGGTEAFF.

The V call is TRBV10-2, the J call TRBJ1-6, with 10 bases that match TRBD1. CDR1 WSHSY and CDR2 SAAADI come from the germline V gene. The CDR3 contains 16 residues. After removal of 3 bases from V and 8 bases from J, the junction contained 7 bases not matched to a gene. The CDR3 protein is CASSDPRDRGYSPLHF. CDR3 bases: TGCGCCAGCAGTGACCCGCGGGACAGGGGTTATTCACCCCTCCACTTT.

The chain links TRBV3-1 (or the pseudogene TRBV3-2) to TRBJ2-7; TRBD2 matches 7 bases. The CDR3 contains 14 residues. Germline-derived CDR1 and CDR2 are LGHDT and YNNKEL (reference sequence). V was clipped by 4 bases and J by 3 bases; unmatched bases: 6. The CDR3 reads CASSLSGTNYEQYF. The CDR3 nucleotides are TGTGCCAGCAGCCTATCAGGGACTAACTACGAGCAGTACTTC.

V is TRBV18 and J is TRBJ1-1; D possibly corresponds to TRBD1 (5 bases). The CDR3 consists of 15 residues. The V end was cut by 0 bases, the J end by 5 bases, with 13 bases between. Germline V gives CDR1 KGHSH, CDR2 LQKENI. The CDR3 is CASSPPGGGRTEAFF. CDR3 bases: TGTGCCAGCTCACCACCCGGGGGGGGACGGACTGAAGCTTTCTTT.

The V and J genes are TRBV2 and TRBJ2-7; D is possibly TRBD2 (5 bases). Trimming left V 0 bases short and J 2 bases short, with 11 bases between. The CDR3 consists of 15 residues. The germline V gene has CDR1 SNHLY and CDR2 FYNNEI. The CDR3 region is CASSEAQRAAYEQYF. The CDR3 coding sequence is TGTGCCAGCAGTGAAGCGCAGAGGGCCGCCTACGAGCAGTACTTC.

This clone was observed once. The V call is TRBV30, the J call TRBJ2-7; 11 nucleotides match TRBD2. V lost 0 bases to trimming and J lost 4 bases; unmatched junction nucleotides: 8. CDR1 and CDR2 (germline): GTSNPN, SVGIG (reference sequence). The CDR3 loop spans 16 amino acids. In DNA form, the CDR3 reads TGTGCCTGGAGTGTACCCACTAGCGGGAGAAATTACGAGCAGTACTTC. Its protein is CAWSVPTSGRNYEQYF.

V and J are TRBV6-5 and TRBJ1-1; D is uncertain. Germline V gives CDR1 MNHEY, CDR2 SVGAGI. Deletions cut 4 bases from V and 3 bases from J, with 18 bases between. The CDR3 covers 16 residues. The chain's CDR3 is CASSSPGSKRYTEAFF. The CDR3 DNA sequence: TGTGCCAGCAGTTCGCCGGGGTCGAAGCGGTACACTGAAGCTTTCTTT.

V and J are TRBV5-1 and TRBJ2-4; tentatively, D is TRBD2 (6 bases). The germline V and J ends were trimmed by 1 base and 8 bases, with 13 bases remaining between them. The CDR3 sequence is 14 residues long. Per the germline V gene, CDR1 is SGHRS and CDR2 is YFSETQ. Here the CDR3 DNA reads TGCGCCAGCAGCTTGCAAATCGGAGGGGACATTCAGTACTTC. Its translation: CASSLQIGGDIQYF. Based on the CDR3 plus reference TRBV5-1 and TRBJ2-4, the full variable domain is KAGVTQTPRYLIKTRGQQVTLSCSPISGHRSVSWYQQTPGQGLQFLFEYFSETQRNKGNFPGRFSGRQFSNSRSEMNVSTLELGDSALYLCASSLQIGGDIQYFGAGTRLSVL.

The table lists this clone with a count of one. The chain employs TRBV5-6 and TRBJ2-7; 11 nucleotides agree with TRBD2. The trim removed 5 bases at V and 0 bases at J, leaving 4 bases unmatched. This CDR3 contains 15 residues. The germline gives CDR1 SGHDT, CDR2 YYEEEE. CDR3 protein: CASRPTSGNSYEQYF. DNA of the CDR3: TGTGCCAGCAGGCCGACTAGCGGGAACTCCTACGAGCAGTACTTC.

V gene TRBV7-9 combines with J gene TRBJ2-1; 10 bases match TRBD2. J was trimmed by 5 bases and V by 4 bases; bases with no gene match: 5. This CDR3 has 15 amino acids. Germline V gives CDR1 SEHNR, CDR2 FQNEAQ (reference sequence). CDR3 in amino acids: CASSSSGRADNEQFF. CDR3 in DNA: TGTGCCAGCAGCTCAAGCGGGAGGGCCGACAATGAGCAGTTCTTC.

The chain is built from TRBV5-5 and TRBJ2-2, with TRBD2 matching over 8 bases. This CDR3 comprises 15 residues. V trimming: 1 base; J trimming: 7 bases; junction bases outside the gene matches: 6. CDR1 SGHKS and CDR2 YYEKEE come from the germline V gene (reference sequence). The CDR3 nucleotides are TGTGCCAGCAGCTTGCCGGGACTAGGAGGCGGGGAGCTGTTTTTT. Encoded protein: CASSLPGLGGGELFF.

Ten or more counts support this clone. The chain combines TRBV10-3 with TRBJ2-7, with TRBD1 as a possible D gene (6 bases). The CDR3 length is 15 residues. Trimming took off 2 bases at V and 0 bases at J, with 11 bases between the two ends. Per the germline V gene, CDR1 is ENHRY and CDR2 is SYGVKD. This CDR3 is CAISERGRGSYEQYF. In DNA, the CDR3 is TGTGCCATCAGTGAGCGGGGCAGGGGCTCCTACGAGCAGTACTTC.

The chain employs TRBV7-8 and TRBJ2-5; D ambiguous. CDR1 SGHVS and CDR2 FQNEAQ come from the germline V gene. V was shortened by 1 base and J by 3 bases, with 12 bases between the two germline ends. CDR3 length: 15 amino acids. The CDR3 region is CASSLEPTPEETQYF. The DNA for the CDR3 is TGTGCCAGCAGCTTAGAGCCAACCCCCGAAGAGACCCAGTACTTC.

The rearrangement joins TRBV6-6 to TRBJ2-4; 9 bases agree with TRBD1. The CDR3 covers 16 residues. Trimming cost V 6 bases and J 1 base; bases outside gene matches: 7. Germline lookup yields CDR1 MNHNY and CDR2 SVGAGI (reference sequence). The CDR3: CASRHGTGKAKNIQYF. The CDR3 nucleotides are TGTGCCAGCAGACACGGGACAGGGAAGGCCAAAAACATTCAGTACTTC.

This clone was detected only a few times. V usage is TRBV5-1 and J usage is TRBJ1-1; a weak D match, TRBD1 (6 bases). CDR1 and CDR2 from the germline V gene are SGHRS and YFSETQ. CDR3 size: 15 residues. V was clipped by 8 bases and J by 2 bases, with 19 bases between them. The CDR3 DNA follows: TGCGCCAGTGGGGAGTTGGGCAGGGGTAACACTGAAGCTTTCTTT. It specifies CASGELGRGNTEAFF.

The J gene is TRBJ1-1, the V gene TRBV18; D is perhaps TRBD1 (5 bases). Per the germline V gene, CDR1 is KGHSH and CDR2 is LQKENI. Between the trimmed V and J ends, which lost 1 base and 3 bases, there was a span of 9 bases. The CDR3 is 14 amino acids. The CDR3 is CASSPLVRDTEAFF. CDR3 bases: TGTGCCAGCTCACCACTGGTCAGGGACACTGAAGCTTTCTTT.

The chain is built from TRBV29-1 and TRBJ2-7; 8 bases agree with TRBD1. This CDR3 region has 13 residues. Germline CDR1 and CDR2: SQVTM and ANQGSEA. With 8 bases clipped from V and 6 bases from J, the junction kept 12 bases outside the gene matches. The CDR3, as DNA: TGCAGCTTCCAGGGGGCTGGCCGAGCCGAGCAGTACTTC. Translated: CSFQGAGRAEQYF.